This T cell receptor beta chain was retrieved from a study of T cell repertoires in ileal Crohn's disease. Study results and limitations: Clonality above 26.8% at surgery always came with endoscopic recurrence.

From germline, CDR1 is SQVTM and CDR2 ANQGSEA. The germline V and J ends were trimmed by 7 bases and 0 bases, with 13 bases remaining between them. The CDR3 runs to 14 residues. Concerning this clone: Its antigen is unidentified.

Time point of the sample: neoterminal ileum biopsy at postoperative endoscopy, about 6 months after surgery. Generated by immunoSEQ multiplex PCR, the TCRdb table keeps only in-frame clones and is missing some. The table records about 62,000 clones, less than 90% of them present only once. The sequenced sample was ileal tissue. This rearrangement joins TRBV29-1 to TRBJ1-3; D remains ambiguous. The TCR comes from an adult with Crohn's disease. The CDR3 nucleotides are TGCAGCGGCAGAGGTGGGAGCTCTGGAAACACCATATATTTT. It encodes CSGRGGSSGNTIYF.